Sequencing of this T cell receptor beta chain was carried out in a study of CD8 T cells in ankylosing spondylitis. Preparation of TCR beta libraries was done by quantitative 5'-RACE with molecular barcodes. Each CDR3 protein is one row after TCRdb ran MiXCR on the 5' RACE reads. The table lists 200,000 or so distinct CDR3 sequences, about 20% of them singletons. This clonotype showed up just a few times. There are 13 residues in the CDR3. Unmatched junction bases numbered 7, after V lost 9 bases and J lost 5 bases. Germline V gene data show CDR1 as ENHRY and CDR2 as SYGVKD. The sequencing sample was made of blood, either unsorted or a sorted T cell fraction (not recorded which). The receptor's source is a male donor aged 10-30 years with ankylosing spondylitis or in good health (not recorded which). The rearrangement links TRBV10-3 to TRBJ2-1; 7 nucleotides align to TRBD2. As DNA, the CDR3 is TGTGCCATGGCCCGGGACTACCACAATGAGCAGTTCTTC. Its protein is CAMARDYHNEQFF.